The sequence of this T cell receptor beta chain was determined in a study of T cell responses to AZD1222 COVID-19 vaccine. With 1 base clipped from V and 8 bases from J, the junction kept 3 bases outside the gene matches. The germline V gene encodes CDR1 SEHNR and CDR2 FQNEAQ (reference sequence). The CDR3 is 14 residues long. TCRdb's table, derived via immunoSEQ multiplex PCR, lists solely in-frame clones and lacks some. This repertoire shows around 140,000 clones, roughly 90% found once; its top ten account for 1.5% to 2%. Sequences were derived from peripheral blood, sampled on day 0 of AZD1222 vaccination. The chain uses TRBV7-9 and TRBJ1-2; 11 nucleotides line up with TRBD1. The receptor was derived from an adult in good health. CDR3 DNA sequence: TGTGCCAGCAGCTTAGTGGACAGGGGGCAAGGCTACACCTTC. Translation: CASSLVDRGQGYTF.